These 17 T cell receptor beta chains came from one sample sequenced in a study of blood T cell repertoires in COVID-19. Generated by immunoSEQ multiplex PCR, the TCRdb table keeps only in-frame clones and is missing some. The repertoire holds 180,000 or so clones, 60% to 80% seen once, with roughly an eighth in the top ten. The sample taken for sequencing was PBMCs or T cells enriched from blood (not recorded which). The receptors here all came from a man in his sixties who had been exposed to COVID-19.

The V gene is TRBV7-9, the J gene TRBJ1-1; a possible D gene is TRBD1 (5 bases). There are 12 residues in the CDR3. Germline V CDR1 and CDR2: SEHNR, FQNEAQ (reference sequence). V lost 5 bases, J lost 6 bases, and 10 bases lay in between. The CDR3 loop reads CASSPGGAEAFF. CDR3 nucleotide sequence: TGTGCCAGCAGCCCGGGGGGGGCTGAAGCTTTCTTT.

This chain joins TRBV28 and TRBJ1-2; TRBD1 agrees at 8 bases. This CDR3 region has 16 residues. Germline V gene sequence: CDR1 MDHEN, CDR2 SYDVKM. Trimming at V came to 5 bases and at J to 8 bases, leaving 16 bases not matched to a gene. Here the CDR3 DNA reads TGTGCCAGCAGTCGGCTCCCTCCGACAGGGGAGGTCGGCTACACCTTC. Its protein is CASSRLPPTGEVGYTF.

The V and J genes are TRBV27 and TRBJ1-4, with D maybe TRBD1 (5 bases). The CDR3 sequence is 15 residues long. Germline V CDR1 and CDR2: MNHEY, SMNVEV (reference sequence). Trimming took 7 bases from V and 6 from J, leaving 18 bases between them. For the CDR3, the DNA is TGTGCCAGCAACCCTAAGGGGCGGGAGTATGAAAAACTGTTTTTT. Translating gives CASNPKGREYEKLFF.

This chain uses TRBV24-1 with TRBJ1-1; TRBD1 might be the D (5 bases). Germline CDR1 is KGHDR and CDR2 is SFDVKD. There are 13 residues in the CDR3. The V end was cut by 3 bases, the J end by 5 bases, with 9 bases between. The CDR3 sequence: CATSDDRQTEAFF. The CDR3 DNA reads as TGTGCCACCAGTGATGACCGACAGACTGAAGCTTTCTTT.

The CDR3 loop is CASSWPDRGDGYTF. For the CDR3, the DNA is TGCGCCAGCAGCTGGCCGGACAGGGGGGATGGCTACACCTTC. The chain carries TRBV5-1 and TRBJ1-2, with 10 bases lining up with TRBD1. Germline V gene sequence: CDR1 SGHRS, CDR2 YFSETQ. V trimming: 3 bases; J trimming: 6 bases; junction bases outside the gene matches: 5. The CDR3 covers 14 residues.

The sample holds a few counts of this clone. The chain is built from TRBV6-1 and TRBJ1-2; TRBD1 is a possible D gene (6 bases). Germline CDR1 and CDR2: MNHNS and SASEGT. V was clipped by 2 bases and J by 6 bases, with 13 bases between them. The length of the CDR3 is 14 residues. CDR3 DNA: TGTGCCAGCAGTGAAATGGGGGGGCTAGATGGCTACACCTTC. This sequence encodes CASSEMGGLDGYTF.

In this sample, this clone turned up a few times. The rearrangement uses TRBV6-1 and TRBJ1-5; D is unresolved. Per the germline V gene, CDR1 is MNHNS and CDR2 is SASEGT. V was clipped by 1 base and J by 4 bases, with 8 bases between them. CDR3 length equals 14 residues. The CDR3 sequence is CASSEGYSNQPQHF. The CDR3 DNA reads TGTGCCAGCAGTGAAGGGTACTCTAATCAGCCCCAGCATTTT.

The gene calls are TRBV28 and TRBJ1-2; a possible D gene is TRBD1 (6 bases). V shed 5 bases and J shed 4 bases, with 17 bases lying between them. The CDR3 contains 15 residues. Looked up from germline, CDR1 is MDHEN and CDR2 is SYDVKM. The CDR3 spells CASSGPGESAYGYTF. CDR3 sequence (DNA): TGTGCCAGCAGTGGCCCAGGGGAAAGTGCCTATGGCTACACCTTC.

This chain joins TRBV27 and TRBJ2-3; D possibly corresponds to TRBD1 (6 bases). The CDR3 has 15 amino acids. Trimming pared 4 bases from V and 2 bases from J, leaving 13 bases between. Germline V CDR1 and CDR2: MNHEY, SMNVEV (reference sequence). This chain's CDR3 is CASSSTGRDTDTQYF. The CDR3 bases are TGTGCCAGCAGTTCTACAGGGCGAGACACAGATACGCAGTATTTT.

The gene calls are TRBV18 and TRBJ2-2; 8 bases are a match to TRBD2. The CDR3 contains 17 residues. In germline, CDR1 is KGHSH, CDR2 LQKENI. V dropped 4 bases and J dropped 1; count of bases not matched to a gene: 8. The CDR3 bases are TGTGCCAGCTCACGCACAGTTAGCGGGGTGAACACCGGGGAGCTGTTTTTT. Its protein product is CASSRTVSGVNTGELFF.

The chain uses TRBV7-2 and TRBJ1-2; 7 bases map to TRBD1. Looked up from germline, CDR1 is SGHTA and CDR2 is FQGNSA. CDR3 size: 15 residues. V lost 5 bases, J lost 8 bases, and 14 bases stayed unmatched. For the CDR3, the DNA is TGTGCCAGCAGCCAAAGTTTAGGGGGCGAGGAAGGCTACACCTTC. This codes for CASSQSLGGEEGYTF.

J is TRBJ2-1 and V is TRBV28, with 9 positions matching TRBD1. The length of the CDR3 is 15 residues. After removal of 2 bases from V and 1 base from J, the junction contained 0 bases not matched to a gene. Germline CDR1 is MDHEN and CDR2 is SYDVKM. The DNA for the CDR3 is TGTGCCAGCAGTTTAGGGACAGGGTCCTACAATGAGCAGTTCTTC. This gives the protein CASSLGTGSYNEQFF.

The rearrangement uses TRBV29-1 and TRBJ2-7, with D perhaps matching TRBD1 (6 bases). CDR1 SQVTM and CDR2 ANQGSEA come from the germline V gene. Trimming pared 5 bases from V and 2 bases from J, leaving 10 bases between. This CDR3 comprises 12 residues. CDR3 sequence reads: CSVRDKPYEQYF. The CDR3 coding sequence is TGCAGCGTTCGGGACAAACCCTACGAGCAGTACTTC.

This clone was observed many times. This chain connects TRBV7-2 to TRBJ1-2; 8 bases line up with TRBD1. CDR1 SGHTA and CDR2 FQGNSA come from the germline V gene. There are 17 residues in the CDR3. V was pared by 2 bases and J by 1 base, with 9 bases of the junction left unmatched. This chain's CDR3 is CASSLPGGAGVNYGYTF. CDR3 nucleotides: TGTGCCAGCAGCTTACCAGGGGGCGCAGGGGTTAACTATGGCTACACCTTC. The full variable domain, completed using reference TRBV7-2 and TRBJ1-2, is GAGVSQSPSNKVTEKGKDVELRCDPISGHTALYWYRQSLGQGLEFLIYFQGNSAPDKSGLPSDRFSAERTGGSVSTLTIQRTQQEDSAVYLCASSLPGGAGVNYGYTFGSGTRLTVV.

The chain couples TRBV27 to TRBJ2-1; the match to TRBD2 covers 8 bases. Trimming took 3 bases from V and 5 from J; bases not matched to a gene: 6. The germline V gene encodes CDR1 MNHEY and CDR2 SMNVEV (reference sequence). There are 15 residues in the CDR3. Here the CDR3 DNA reads TGTGCCAGCAGTTTTCGGGTAGCGGGAAACAATGAGCAGTTCTTC. Its translation: CASSFRVAGNNEQFF.

This chain uses TRBV19 with TRBJ2-7, with 7 nucleotides matching TRBD1. V lost 5 bases to trimming and J lost 5 bases; unmatched junction nucleotides: 9. This CDR3 has 14 amino acids. Germline assignment: CDR1 LNHDA and CDR2 SQIVND (reference sequence). The CDR3 region has the DNA TGTGCCAGTAGTGCGCAGACAGGGCGCAACGAGCAGTACTTC. As protein: CASSAQTGRNEQYF.

The chain has TRBV7-9 and TRBJ1-1; 9 nucleotides match TRBD1. The CDR3 totals 15 residues. The trim removed 1 base at V and 11 bases at J, leaving 11 bases unmatched. Germline values: CDR1 SEHNR, CDR2 FQNEAQ (reference sequence). The CDR3 coding sequence is TGTGCCAGCAGCTTAGTGCCGGACAGGGGAGGGTGGGCTTTCTTT. Encoded protein: CASSLVPDRGGWAFF.